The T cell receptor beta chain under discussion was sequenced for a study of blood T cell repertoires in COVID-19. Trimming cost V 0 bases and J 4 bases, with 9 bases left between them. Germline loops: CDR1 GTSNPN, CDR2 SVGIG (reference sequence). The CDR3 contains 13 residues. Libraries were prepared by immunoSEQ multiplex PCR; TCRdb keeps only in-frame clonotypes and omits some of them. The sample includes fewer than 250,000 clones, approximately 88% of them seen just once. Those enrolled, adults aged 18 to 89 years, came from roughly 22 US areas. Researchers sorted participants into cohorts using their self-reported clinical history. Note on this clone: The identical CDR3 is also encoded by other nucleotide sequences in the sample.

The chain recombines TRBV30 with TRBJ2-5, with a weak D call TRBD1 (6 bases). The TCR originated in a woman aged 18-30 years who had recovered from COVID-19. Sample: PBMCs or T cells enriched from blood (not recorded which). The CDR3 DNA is TGTGCCTGGAGTGTAGGGGGAAGAGAGACCCAGTACTTC. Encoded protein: CAWSVGGRETQYF.